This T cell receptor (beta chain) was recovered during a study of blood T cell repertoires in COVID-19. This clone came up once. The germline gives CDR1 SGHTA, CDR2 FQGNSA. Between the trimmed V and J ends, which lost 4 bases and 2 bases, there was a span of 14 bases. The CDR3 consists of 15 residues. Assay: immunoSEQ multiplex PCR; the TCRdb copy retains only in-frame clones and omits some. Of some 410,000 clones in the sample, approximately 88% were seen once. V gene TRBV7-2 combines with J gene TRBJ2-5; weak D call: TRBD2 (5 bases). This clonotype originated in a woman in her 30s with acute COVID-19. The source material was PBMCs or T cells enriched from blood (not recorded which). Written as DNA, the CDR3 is TGTGCCAGCAGCTCCTTAAGAGGGTCACAAGAGACCCAGTACTTC. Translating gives CASSSLRGSQETQYF.